A single sample is the source of the 3 T cell receptor beta chains below, sequenced in a study of T cell changes during pregnancy in multiple sclerosis (dated by TCRdb to about 2019). Libraries came from the immunoSEQ multiplex PCR assay. TCRdb carries this immuneACCESS record with in-frame sequences only. Its versions omit some clonotypes, under half of them owing to an unresolved V gene in the studies checked, with the rest unexplained. This sample has about 120,000 clones in its table, and about 94% of those were observed once. 6.2% of the sample is in the top ten clones. Sequenced material: peripheral blood, taken before pregnancy. All receptors come from a female donor with multiple sclerosis, enrolled in a pregnancy study.

The gene calls are TRBV7-8 and TRBJ2-3, with D uncertain. The CDR3 runs to 11 residues. From germline, CDR1 is SGHVS and CDR2 FQNEAQ. Trimming removed 8 bases from V and 6 bases from J, with 9 bases in between. Written as DNA, the CDR3 is TGTGCCAGCCGTAGTAGTGATACGCAGTATTTT. Translating gives CASRSSDTQYF.

The J gene is TRBJ2-3, the V gene TRBV5-1; 11 bases line up with TRBD2. Germline lookup yields CDR1 SGHRS and CDR2 YFSETQ. The trim removed 0 bases at V and 0 bases at J, leaving 9 bases unmatched. The CDR3 extends over 19 amino acids. In nucleotides, the CDR3 is TGCGCCAGCAGCTTGGATTTTGGGACTAGCGGAGTTAGCACAGATACGCAGTATTTT. This encodes CASSLDFGTSGVSTDTQYF.

This clone appeared once. V and J are TRBV2 and TRBJ1-1; no clear D gene. The CDR3 consists of 14 residues. V was shortened by 6 bases and J by 4 bases, with 15 bases between the two germline ends. CDR1 and CDR2 (germline): SNHLY, FYNNEI. The CDR3 here is CASSPWGVRTEAFF. The CDR3 DNA follows: TGTGCCAGCAGCCCTTGGGGAGTCCGCACTGAAGCTTTCTTT.